This is a list of T cell receptor beta chains from one sample in a study of T cell responses to AZD1222 COVID-19 vaccine. Sequencing used immunoSEQ multiplex PCR; TCRdb keeps in-frame clones, though not all of them. The sample includes 95,000 to 150,000 clones, around 93% seen only once; the top ten take more than 13%. Source: peripheral blood, taken on day 0 of AZD1222 vaccination. These TCRs come from an adult in good health. Both conserved end residues are part of each CDR3. The order of the fields is D gene, CDR3 length, V gene, clone size, J gene, CDR3 protein, CDR3 DNA. The D gene is left open where the match is weak. Not all rows give a size; the values are once, few, many and, for expanded clones, a class.

d_gene: TRBD1
len: 19
v_gene: TRBV11-2
abundance: .
j_gene: TRBJ1-2
CDR3aa: CASSPAPGQSRRNNYGYTF
CDR3nt: TGTGCCAGCAGCCCCGCCCCGGGACAGTCCCGCCGAAATAACTATGGCTACACCTTC

d_gene: .
len: 15
v_gene: TRBV15
abundance: .
j_gene: TRBJ2-5
CDR3aa: CATSGPVVAQETQYF
CDR3nt: TGTGCCACCAGCGGACCTGTCGTGGCACAAGAGACCCAGTACTTC

d_gene: .
len: 11
v_gene: TRBV19
abundance: few
j_gene: TRBJ1-5
CDR3aa: CASSSHSFRHF
CDR3nt: TGTGCCAGTAGCAGTCACAGCTTTAGGCATTTT

d_gene: .
len: 12
v_gene: TRBV7-9
abundance: .
j_gene: TRBJ1-4
CDR3aa: CASSLAQEKLFF
CDR3nt: TGTGCCAGCAGCTTAGCTCAGGAAAAACTGTTTTTT

d_gene: TRBD1
len: 14
v_gene: TRBV19
abundance: .
j_gene: TRBJ1-2
CDR3aa: CASSTQGANYGYTF
CDR3nt: TGTGCCAGTAGTACACAGGGGGCAAACTATGGCTACACCTTC

d_gene: TRBD2
len: 15
v_gene: TRBV7-9
abundance: .
j_gene: TRBJ2-5
CDR3aa: CASRQGSSGQETQYF
CDR3nt: TGTGCCAGCAGACAAGGGTCTAGCGGCCAAGAGACCCAGTACTTC

d_gene: .
len: 13
v_gene: TRBV28
abundance: .
j_gene: TRBJ2-7
CDR3aa: CASSLVRSYEQYF
CDR3nt: TGTGCCAGCAGTTTGGTGCGAAGCTACGAGCAGTACTTC

d_gene: .
len: 14
v_gene: TRBV5-1
abundance: .
j_gene: TRBJ2-2
CDR3aa: CASSLSSYNGELFF
CDR3nt: TGCGCCAGCAGCTTGTCTAGCTATAACGGGGAGCTGTTTTTT

d_gene: .
len: 15
v_gene: TRBV2
abundance: .
j_gene: TRBJ1-2
CDR3aa: CASTNQGSANYGYTF
CDR3nt: TGTGCCAGCACAAACCAGGGGAGCGCTAACTATGGCTACACCTTC

d_gene: .
len: 12
v_gene: TRBV20-1
abundance: .
j_gene: TRBJ1-1
CDR3aa: CSASLTGGAAFF
CDR3nt: TGCAGTGCTAGTCTGACAGGCGGGGCAGCTTTCTTT

d_gene: .
len: 14
v_gene: TRBV3-1/TRBV3-2
abundance: .
j_gene: TRBJ2-7
CDR3aa: CASSQDIGDYEQYF
CDR3nt: TGTGCCAGCAGCCAAGATATCGGGGACTACGAGCAGTACTTC

d_gene: TRBD1
len: 15
v_gene: TRBV7-2
abundance: .
j_gene: TRBJ1-5
CDR3aa: CASSLETGGRQPQHF
CDR3nt: TGTGCCAGCAGCTTAGAAACAGGGGGCAGACAGCCCCAGCATTTT

d_gene: .
len: 13
v_gene: TRBV19
abundance: .
j_gene: TRBJ1-2
CDR3aa: CASMAGINYGYTF
CDR3nt: TGTGCCAGTATGGCAGGGATTAACTATGGCTACACCTTC

d_gene: .
len: 21
v_gene: TRBV6-2/TRBV6-3
abundance: .
j_gene: TRBJ2-3
CDR3aa: CASSYGGASRPGQKLIGTQYF
CDR3nt: TGTGCCAGCAGTTACGGTGGGGCGTCGCGACCGGGCCAAAAACTGATTGGTACGCAGTATTTT

d_gene: .
len: 16
v_gene: TRBV18
abundance: .
j_gene: TRBJ1-3
CDR3aa: CASSHSGPSSGNTIYF
CDR3nt: TGTGCCAGCTCACATTCGGGACCGAGCTCTGGAAACACCATATATTTT

d_gene: TRBD1
len: 16
v_gene: TRBV6-6
abundance: .
j_gene: TRBJ1-1
CDR3aa: CASGVRDRAMNTEAFF
CDR3nt: TGTGCCAGCGGGGTAAGGGACAGGGCCATGAACACTGAAGCTTTCTTT

d_gene: TRBD2
len: 21
v_gene: TRBV28
abundance: .
j_gene: TRBJ2-5
CDR3aa: CASSFPQVLSTSGRGRETQYF
CDR3nt: TGTGCCAGCAGTTTTCCCCAGGTCCTGAGTACTAGCGGGAGAGGGAGGGAGACCCAGTACTTC

d_gene: TRBD1
len: 16
v_gene: TRBV2
abundance: once
j_gene: TRBJ1-3
CDR3aa: CASSQKDRTTGNTIYF
CDR3nt: TGTGCCAGCAGTCAGAAGGACAGGACGACTGGAAACACCATATATTTT

d_gene: TRBD1
len: 15
v_gene: TRBV28
abundance: .
j_gene: TRBJ1-1
CDR3aa: CASGTGGRVSTEAFF
CDR3nt: TGTGCCAGTGGGACAGGGGGAAGGGTGAGCACTGAAGCTTTCTTT

d_gene: TRBD1
len: 14
v_gene: TRBV6-5
abundance: .
j_gene: TRBJ2-7
CDR3aa: CASSHRGQVGGEYF
CDR3nt: TGTGCCAGCAGCCACAGGGGGCAAGTCGGAGGGGAGTACTTC

d_gene: .
len: 20
v_gene: TRBV3-1/TRBV3-2
abundance: .
j_gene: TRBJ1-1
CDR3aa: CASSQDGQKEARFWGTEAFF
CDR3nt: TGTGCCAGCAGCCAAGATGGCCAAAAAGAGGCCAGGTTTTGGGGCACTGAAGCTTTCTTT

d_gene: .
len: 14
v_gene: TRBV6-1
abundance: .
j_gene: TRBJ1-1
CDR3aa: CASSEGAEVTEAFF
CDR3nt: TGTGCCAGCAGTGAAGGGGCAGAAGTCACTGAAGCTTTCTTT

d_gene: TRBD1
len: 15
v_gene: TRBV9
abundance: .
j_gene: TRBJ2-3
CDR3aa: CASSGTGTSTDTQYF
CDR3nt: TGTGCCAGCAGCGGGACAGGGACTAGCACAGATACGCAGTATTTT

d_gene: TRBD1
len: 15
v_gene: TRBV10-3
abundance: .
j_gene: TRBJ2-2
CDR3aa: CAISVIQGAAGELFF
CDR3nt: TGTGCCATCAGTGTCATACAGGGGGCCGCCGGGGAGCTGTTTTTT

d_gene: .
len: 14
v_gene: TRBV9
abundance: .
j_gene: TRBJ1-1
CDR3aa: CASSVEWGSTEAFF
CDR3nt: TGTGCCAGCAGCGTAGAATGGGGGAGCACTGAAGCTTTCTTT

d_gene: TRBD1
len: 16
v_gene: TRBV20-1
abundance: few
j_gene: TRBJ1-5
CDR3aa: CSASDRVSPGNQPQHF
CDR3nt: TGCAGTGCTAGTGACAGGGTTTCCCCAGGGAATCAGCCCCAGCATTTT

d_gene: .
len: 14
v_gene: TRBV28
abundance: .
j_gene: TRBJ1-1
CDR3aa: CASTLGGLGTEAFF
CDR3nt: TGTGCCAGCACCTTGGGGGGCCTGGGAACTGAAGCTTTCTTT

d_gene: .
len: 13
v_gene: TRBV12-3/TRBV12-4
abundance: .
j_gene: TRBJ1-1
CDR3aa: CASSLQGNTEAFF
CDR3nt: TGTGCCAGCAGTTTGCAGGGGAACACTGAAGCTTTCTTT

d_gene: TRBD1
len: 16
v_gene: TRBV6-6
abundance: .
j_gene: TRBJ2-7
CDR3aa: CASSYSDEGARGEQYF
CDR3nt: TGTGCCAGCAGTTACTCGGACGAGGGGGCTAGGGGCGAGCAGTACTTC

d_gene: TRBD1
len: 13
v_gene: TRBV7-9
abundance: .
j_gene: TRBJ1-2
CDR3aa: CASSAGQAGRYTF
CDR3nt: TGTGCCAGCAGCGCCGGACAGGCCGGTCGGTACACCTTC

d_gene: .
len: 13
v_gene: TRBV2
abundance: .
j_gene: TRBJ1-1
CDR3aa: CASRREVSTEAFF
CDR3nt: TGTGCCAGCAGAAGGGAGGTGAGCACTGAAGCTTTCTTT

d_gene: .
len: 12
v_gene: TRBV2
abundance: .
j_gene: TRBJ2-7
CDR3aa: CASSGLAYEQYF
CDR3nt: TGTGCCAGCAGTGGGCTAGCCTACGAGCAGTACTTC

d_gene: .
len: 14
v_gene: TRBV2
abundance: .
j_gene: TRBJ1-1
CDR3aa: CASGPGGVNTEAFF
CDR3nt: TGTGCCAGTGGTCCCGGGGGAGTGAACACTGAAGCTTTCTTT

d_gene: .
len: 13
v_gene: TRBV12-3/TRBV12-4
abundance: once
j_gene: TRBJ2-5
CDR3aa: CASSSHTEETQYF
CDR3nt: TGTGCCAGCAGTTCTCACACCGAGGAGACCCAGTACTTC

d_gene: .
len: 15
v_gene: TRBV18
abundance: .
j_gene: TRBJ2-7
CDR3aa: CASSPGSMGSYEQYF
CDR3nt: TGTGCCAGCTCACCAGGGAGTATGGGCTCCTACGAGCAGTACTTC

d_gene: .
len: 13
v_gene: TRBV6-5
abundance: .
j_gene: TRBJ1-1
CDR3aa: CASSYTDNTEAFF
CDR3nt: TGTGCCAGCAGTTACACAGATAACACTGAAGCTTTCTTT

d_gene: .
len: 15
v_gene: TRBV7-9
abundance: once
j_gene: TRBJ2-1
CDR3aa: CASSPRGVMGHEQFF
CDR3nt: TGTGCCAGCAGCCCTAGAGGGGTTATGGGTCATGAGCAGTTCTTC

d_gene: TRBD1
len: 15
v_gene: TRBV15
abundance: .
j_gene: TRBJ1-6
CDR3aa: CATSRVTGGNSPLHF
CDR3nt: TGTGCCACCAGCAGGGTTACAGGGGGAAATTCACCCCTCCACTTT

d_gene: .
len: 16
v_gene: TRBV6-2/TRBV6-3
abundance: .
j_gene: TRBJ1-1
CDR3aa: CASSYKGHRVNTEAFF
CDR3nt: TGTGCCAGCAGTTACAAGGGACACCGCGTGAACACTGAAGCTTTCTTT

d_gene: .
len: 15
v_gene: TRBV4-3
abundance: once
j_gene: TRBJ1-4
CDR3aa: CASSHEIDKEEKLFF
CDR3nt: TGCGCCAGCAGCCATGAAATAGATAAGGAGGAAAAACTGTTTTTT

d_gene: .
len: 16
v_gene: TRBV7-9
abundance: .
j_gene: TRBJ1-1
CDR3aa: CASSKSRVGQNTEAFF
CDR3nt: TGTGCCAGCAGCAAGTCGCGGGTGGGGCAGAACACTGAAGCTTTCTTT

d_gene: .
len: 17
v_gene: TRBV13
abundance: .
j_gene: TRBJ2-2
CDR3aa: CASSLRDGSTNTGELFF
CDR3nt: TGTGCCAGCAGCTTACGAGACGGGTCTACGAACACCGGGGAGCTGTTTTTT

d_gene: .
len: 14
v_gene: TRBV4-3
abundance: .
j_gene: TRBJ2-7
CDR3aa: CASSQGRGNYEQYF
CDR3nt: TGCGCCAGCAGCCAAGGGAGGGGCAACTACGAGCAGTACTTC

d_gene: .
len: 13
v_gene: TRBV19
abundance: .
j_gene: TRBJ1-1
CDR3aa: CASSASLNTEAFF
CDR3nt: TGTGCCAGTAGTGCCAGCTTGAACACTGAAGCTTTCTTT

d_gene: .
len: 15
v_gene: TRBV5-1
abundance: .
j_gene: TRBJ2-1
CDR3aa: CASSRTGLGGDEQFF
CDR3nt: TGCGCCAGCAGCCGTACAGGGTTGGGGGGCGATGAGCAGTTCTTC

d_gene: .
len: 15
v_gene: TRBV7-2
abundance: .
j_gene: TRBJ2-7
CDR3aa: CASSPSTGGSYEQYF
CDR3nt: TGTGCCAGCAGCCCATCGACAGGCGGCTCCTACGAGCAGTACTTC

d_gene: .
len: 14
v_gene: TRBV6-5
abundance: .
j_gene: TRBJ1-2
CDR3aa: CASSYDGNNYGYTF
CDR3nt: TGTGCCAGCAGTTACGATGGAAATAACTATGGCTACACCTTC